The rows below give T cell receptor beta chains drawn from one sample of a study of human T cells and chemical hapten exposure. From the RACE reads, TCRdb called clonotypes with MiXCR, one entry per CDR3 protein. The sample lists more than 250,000 distinct CDR3 sequences, about 8.1% occurring once. Here the sequenced sample was whole blood, taken in connection with sensitization to the hapten diphenylcyclopropenone (DPC). The receptors shown here come from a woman between 40 and 55 years old with alopecia areata. Some clones in this sample may be carry-over from other donors' samples. Each CDR3 is given with its conserved first and last residue. D genes are given only for firm matches. Not every row has a clone size; where given, it reads once, few, many or a size class.

j_gene: TRBJ2-3
d_gene: NA
v_gene: TRBV2
abundance: NA
len: 17
CDR3aa: CASSDGGILSSTDTQYF
CDR3nt: TGTGCCAGCAGTGATGGCGGGATCTTATCTAGCACAGATACGCAGTATTTT

j_gene: TRBJ2-3
d_gene: NA
v_gene: TRBV7-2
abundance: few
len: 15
CDR3aa: CASSGAGLSTDTQYF
CDR3nt: TGTGCCAGCAGCGGAGCGGGTCTCAGCACAGATACGCAGTATTTT

j_gene: TRBJ1-5
d_gene: TRBD1
v_gene: TRBV27
abundance: few
len: 15
CDR3aa: CASSLQGVDRQPQHF
CDR3nt: TGTGCCAGCAGTTTACAGGGGGTAGATAGGCAGCCCCAGCATTTT

j_gene: TRBJ2-7
d_gene: NA
v_gene: TRBV12-3/TRBV12-4
abundance: NA
len: 13
CDR3aa: CASSLSGTYEQYF
CDR3nt: TGTGCCAGCAGTTTATCCGGAACCTACGAGCAGTACTTC

j_gene: TRBJ2-7
d_gene: TRBD2
v_gene: TRBV18
abundance: many
len: 14
CDR3aa: CASSPTGGPYEQYF
CDR3nt: TGTGCCAGCTCACCAACGGGAGGGCCCTACGAGCAGTACTTC

j_gene: TRBJ2-3
d_gene: TRBD2
v_gene: TRBV4-1
abundance: few
len: 18
CDR3aa: CASSQDGVAGGPTDTQYF
CDR3nt: TGCGCCAGCAGCCAAGATGGAGTCGCGGGAGGGCCCACAGATACGCAGTATTTT

j_gene: TRBJ1-3
d_gene: NA
v_gene: TRBV7-2
abundance: few
len: 16
CDR3aa: CASSLVRGGLGNTIYF
CDR3nt: TGTGCCAGCAGCTTGGTGCGCGGAGGGCTCGGAAACACCATATATTTT

j_gene: TRBJ2-2
d_gene: TRBD2
v_gene: TRBV7-9
abundance: many
len: 16
CDR3aa: CASSSYSGRASGELFF
CDR3nt: TGTGCCAGCAGCTCCTATAGCGGGAGGGCCTCCGGGGAGCTGTTTTTT

j_gene: TRBJ2-7
d_gene: NA
v_gene: TRBV12-3/TRBV12-4
abundance: many
len: 14
CDR3aa: CASSPGTGSYEQYF
CDR3nt: TGTGCCAGCAGCCCGGGGACTGGCTCCTACGAGCAGTACTTC

j_gene: TRBJ2-7
d_gene: TRBD2
v_gene: TRBV4-2
abundance: NA
len: 14
CDR3aa: CASSAASGRYEQYF
CDR3nt: TGTGCCAGCAGCGCCGCGAGCGGGAGGTACGAGCAGTACTTC

j_gene: TRBJ2-1
d_gene: TRBD2
v_gene: TRBV6-6
abundance: many
len: 15
CDR3aa: CASTQTGGAYNEQFF
CDR3nt: TGTGCCAGCACCCAAACGGGGGGGGCCTACAATGAGCAGTTCTTC

j_gene: TRBJ2-7
d_gene: NA
v_gene: TRBV3-1
abundance: few
len: 13
CDR3aa: CASSQAETYEQYF
CDR3nt: TGTGCCAGCAGCCAAGCGGAGACCTACGAGCAGTACTTC

j_gene: TRBJ2-1
d_gene: TRBD2
v_gene: TRBV12-3/TRBV12-4
abundance: few
len: 15
CDR3aa: CASSRTSGANNEQFF
CDR3nt: TGTGCCAGCAGCCGGACTAGCGGGGCAAACAATGAGCAGTTCTTC

j_gene: TRBJ1-1
d_gene: TRBD1
v_gene: TRBV20-1
abundance: NA
len: 15
CDR3aa: CSARDRGAYNTEAFF
CDR3nt: TGCAGTGCTAGGGACAGGGGGGCATATAACACTGAAGCTTTCTTT

j_gene: TRBJ2-1
d_gene: TRBD2
v_gene: TRBV6-6
abundance: NA
len: 14
CDR3aa: CASSVAGGPYEQFF
CDR3nt: TGTGCCAGCAGTGTAGCGGGAGGGCCGTATGAGCAGTTCTTC

j_gene: TRBJ2-3
d_gene: NA
v_gene: TRBV18
abundance: NA
len: 12
CDR3aa: CASSPLDNTQYF
CDR3nt: TGTGCCAGCTCACCCCTAGATAATACGCAGTATTTT

j_gene: TRBJ2-3
d_gene: NA
v_gene: TRBV5-1
abundance: NA
len: 12
CDR3aa: CASSVEGNTQYF
CDR3nt: TGCGCCAGCAGCGTGGAAGGGAATACGCAGTATTTT

j_gene: TRBJ2-2
d_gene: TRBD2
v_gene: TRBV12-3/TRBV12-4
abundance: NA
len: 15
CDR3aa: CASSRLAGLTGELFF
CDR3nt: TGTGCCAGCAGTAGGCTAGCGGGCTTAACCGGGGAGCTGTTTTTT